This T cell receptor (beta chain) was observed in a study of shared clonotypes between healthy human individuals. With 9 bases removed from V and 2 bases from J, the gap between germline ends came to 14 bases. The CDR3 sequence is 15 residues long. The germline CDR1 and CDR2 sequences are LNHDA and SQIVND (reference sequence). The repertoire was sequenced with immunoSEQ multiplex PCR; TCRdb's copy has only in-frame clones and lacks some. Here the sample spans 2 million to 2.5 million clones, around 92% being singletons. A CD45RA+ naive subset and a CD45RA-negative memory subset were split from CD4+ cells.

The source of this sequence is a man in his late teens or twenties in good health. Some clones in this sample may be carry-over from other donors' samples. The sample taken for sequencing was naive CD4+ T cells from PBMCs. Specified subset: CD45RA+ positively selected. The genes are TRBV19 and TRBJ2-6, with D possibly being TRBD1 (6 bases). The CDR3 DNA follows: TGTGCCAGCGGGACACCCGGCACTGGGGCCAACGTCCTGACTTTC. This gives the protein CASGTPGTGANVLTF.